A selection of T cell receptor beta chains follows, all from one sample in a study of T cell responses to AZD1222 COVID-19 vaccine. Assay used: immunoSEQ multiplex PCR; TCRdb lists only in-frame clones, some missing. The sample consists of approximately 210,000 clones, around 94% of them appearing once. The source material was peripheral blood, sampled 28 days after the second dose of the MenACWY control vaccine. These receptors came from an adult who received the MenACWY meningococcal vaccine as a control. Each CDR3 is given with its conserved first and last residue. Fields, in order: V gene, D gene, J gene, CDR3 DNA, CDR3 protein. A D gene is named only where the DNA matches it firmly.

V: TRBV19; D: .; J: TRBJ2-2; DNA: TGTGCCAGTAGTATTGGGACCGGGGAGCTGTTTTTT; CDR3: CASSIGTGELFF
V: TRBV6-5; D: .; J: TRBJ1-3; DNA: TGTGCCACCGGACGACGGGGGACTGGAAACACCATATATTTT; CDR3: CATGRRGTGNTIYF
V: TRBV25-1; D: .; J: TRBJ2-5; DNA: TGTGCCAGCAGTCCGGAGGGGGAGACCCAGTACTTC; CDR3: CASSPEGETQYF
V: TRBV4-3; D: TRBD1; J: TRBJ2-7; DNA: TGCGCCAGCAGCCAAGGGGACAGGGTGGGCGAGCAGTACTTC; CDR3: CASSQGDRVGEQYF
V: TRBV27; D: .; J: TRBJ2-6; DNA: TGTGCCAGCAGTGAGAGCTCTGGGGCCAACGTCCTGACTTTC; CDR3: CASSESSGANVLTF
V: TRBV5-4; D: .; J: TRBJ2-6; DNA: TGTGCCAGCAGCTTGGGTACTCCAGGGGCCAACGTCCTGACTTTC; CDR3: CASSLGTPGANVLTF
V: TRBV5-6; D: .; J: TRBJ2-3; DNA: TGTGCCAGCAGCTTGAGCACAGATACGCAGTATTTT; CDR3: CASSLSTDTQYF
V: TRBV7-9; D: .; J: TRBJ1-5; DNA: TGTGCCAGCAGCTTAGAGGCTGGGGGCAATCAGCCCCAGCATTTT; CDR3: CASSLEAGGNQPQHF
V: TRBV27; D: .; J: TRBJ1-4; DNA: TGTGCCAGCAGTTCGGGATTTAATGAAAAACTGTTTTTT; CDR3: CASSSGFNEKLFF
V: TRBV6-1; D: .; J: TRBJ2-5; DNA: TGTGCCAGCAGTGAAGAAAGAAGGGGCCCGCCAACCCAGTACTTC; CDR3: CASSEERRGPPTQYF
V: TRBV18; D: .; J: TRBJ2-2; DNA: TGTGCCAGCTCAAACCCCGGGGAGCTGTTTTTT; CDR3: CASSNPGELFF
V: TRBV2; D: .; J: TRBJ1-2; DNA: TGTGCCAGCAGTGAGTTTCGCAACTATGGCTACACCTTC; CDR3: CASSEFRNYGYTF
V: TRBV30; D: TRBD1; J: TRBJ1-2; DNA: TGTGCCTGGACGCAGGGGGCTTACGGCTACACCTTC; CDR3: CAWTQGAYGYTF
V: TRBV9; D: TRBD1; J: TRBJ2-5; DNA: TGTGCCAGCAGCGACAGGGGGGACCAAGAGACCCAGTACTTC; CDR3: CASSDRGDQETQYF
V: TRBV7-8; D: .; J: TRBJ1-2; DNA: TGTGCCAGCAGCTTAGAAGGGGCTAACTATGGCTACACCTTC; CDR3: CASSLEGANYGYTF
V: TRBV28; D: .; J: TRBJ1-1; DNA: TGTGCCAGCAGTTTAAACCGCCTATTTTCATTGAACACTGAAGCTTTCTTT; CDR3: CASSLNRLFSLNTEAFF
V: TRBV3-1/TRBV3-2; D: TRBD1; J: TRBJ2-7; DNA: TGTGCCAGCAGCCCCCGACAGGGGGCAGTTCGGGAGCAGTACTTC; CDR3: CASSPRQGAVREQYF